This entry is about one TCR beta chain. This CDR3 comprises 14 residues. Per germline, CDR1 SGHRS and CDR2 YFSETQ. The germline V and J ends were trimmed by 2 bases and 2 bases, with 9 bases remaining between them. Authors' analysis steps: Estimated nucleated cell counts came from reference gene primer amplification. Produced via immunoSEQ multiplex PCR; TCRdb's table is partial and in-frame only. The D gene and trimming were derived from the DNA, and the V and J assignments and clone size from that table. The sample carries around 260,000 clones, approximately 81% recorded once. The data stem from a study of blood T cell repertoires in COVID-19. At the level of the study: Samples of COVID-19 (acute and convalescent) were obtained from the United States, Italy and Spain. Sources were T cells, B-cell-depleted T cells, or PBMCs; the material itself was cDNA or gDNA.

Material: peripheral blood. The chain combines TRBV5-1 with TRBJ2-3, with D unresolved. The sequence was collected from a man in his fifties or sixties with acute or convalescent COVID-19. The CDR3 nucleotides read TGCGCCAGCAGCTTCGGTTCCGACACAGATACGCAGTATTTT. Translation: CASSFGSDTDTQYF.